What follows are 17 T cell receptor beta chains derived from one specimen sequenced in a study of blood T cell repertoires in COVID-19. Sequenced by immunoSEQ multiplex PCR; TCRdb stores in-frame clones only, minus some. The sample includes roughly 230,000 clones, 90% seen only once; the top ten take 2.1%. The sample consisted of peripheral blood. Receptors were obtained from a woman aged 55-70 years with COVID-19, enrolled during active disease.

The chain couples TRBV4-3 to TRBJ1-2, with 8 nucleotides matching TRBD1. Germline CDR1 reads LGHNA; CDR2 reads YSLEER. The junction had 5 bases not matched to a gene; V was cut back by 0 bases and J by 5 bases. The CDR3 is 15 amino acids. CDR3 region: CASSQEAGGGYGYTF. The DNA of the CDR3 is TGCGCCAGCAGCCAAGAGGCAGGGGGCGGTTATGGCTACACCTTC.

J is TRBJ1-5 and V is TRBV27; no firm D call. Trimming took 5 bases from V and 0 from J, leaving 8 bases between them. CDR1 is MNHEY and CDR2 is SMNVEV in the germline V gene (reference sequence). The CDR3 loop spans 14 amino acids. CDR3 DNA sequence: TGTGCCAGCAGTCCCGGGAGTAGCAATCAGCCCCAGCATTTT. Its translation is CASSPGSSNQPQHF.

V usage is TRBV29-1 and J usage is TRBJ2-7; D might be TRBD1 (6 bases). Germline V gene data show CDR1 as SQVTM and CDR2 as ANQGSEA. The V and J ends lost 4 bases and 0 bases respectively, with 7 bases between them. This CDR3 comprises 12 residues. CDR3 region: CSVGGGSYEQYF. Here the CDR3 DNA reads TGCAGCGTTGGAGGGGGCTCCTACGAGCAGTACTTC.

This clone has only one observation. The CDR3 region is CASRGSVSSYNEQFF. For the CDR3, the DNA is TGCGCCAGCAGGGGCTCTGTTAGCTCCTACAATGAGCAGTTCTTC. V gene TRBV5-1 combines with J gene TRBJ2-1, with D unclear. Germline-derived CDR1 and CDR2 are SGHRS and YFSETQ. The CDR3 covers 15 residues. V shed 5 bases and J shed 0 bases, with 12 bases lying between them.

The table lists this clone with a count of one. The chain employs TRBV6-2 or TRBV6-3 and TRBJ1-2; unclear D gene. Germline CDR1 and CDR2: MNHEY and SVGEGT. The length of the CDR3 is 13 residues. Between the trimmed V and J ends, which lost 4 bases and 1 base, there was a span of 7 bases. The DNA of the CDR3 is TGTGCCAGCAGTTCCTCTAATAACTATGGCTACACCTTC. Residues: CASSSSNNYGYTF.

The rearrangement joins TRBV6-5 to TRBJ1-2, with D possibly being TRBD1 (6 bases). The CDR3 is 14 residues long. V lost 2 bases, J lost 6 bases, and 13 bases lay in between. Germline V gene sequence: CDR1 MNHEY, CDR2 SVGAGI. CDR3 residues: CASSYPGGADGYTF. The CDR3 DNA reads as TGTGCCAGCAGTTACCCCGGGGGGGCCGATGGCTACACCTTC.

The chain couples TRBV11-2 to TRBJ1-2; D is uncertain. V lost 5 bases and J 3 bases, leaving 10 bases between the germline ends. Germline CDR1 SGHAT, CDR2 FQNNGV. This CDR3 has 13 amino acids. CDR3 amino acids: CASSTVSDYGYTF. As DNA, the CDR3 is TGTGCCAGCAGCACGGTATCGGACTATGGCTACACCTTC.

The CDR3 is CASSERQGGTGELFF. As DNA, the CDR3 is TGTGCCAGCAGTGAACGACAGGGCGGCACCGGGGAGCTGTTTTTT. This chain links TRBV6-1 with TRBJ2-2; 7 bases line up with TRBD1. With 2 bases clipped from V and 4 bases from J, the junction kept 4 bases outside the gene matches. Germline V CDR1 and CDR2: MNHNS, SASEGT. The CDR3 contains 15 residues.

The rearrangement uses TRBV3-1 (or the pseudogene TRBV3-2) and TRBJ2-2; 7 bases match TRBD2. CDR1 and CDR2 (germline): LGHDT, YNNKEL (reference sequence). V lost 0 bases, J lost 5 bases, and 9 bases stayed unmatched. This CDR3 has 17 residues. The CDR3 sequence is CASSQEGRWGGTGELFF. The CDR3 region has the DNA TGTGCCAGCAGCCAAGAGGGGCGCTGGGGGGGAACCGGGGAGCTGTTTTTT.

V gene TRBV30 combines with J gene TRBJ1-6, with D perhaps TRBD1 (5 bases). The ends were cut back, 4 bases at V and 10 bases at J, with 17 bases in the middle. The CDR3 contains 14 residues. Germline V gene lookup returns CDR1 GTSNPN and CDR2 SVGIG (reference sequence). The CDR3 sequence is CAWNFRGRGSPLHF. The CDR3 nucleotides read TGTGCCTGGAATTTTAGGGGCCGTGGATCACCCCTCCACTTT.

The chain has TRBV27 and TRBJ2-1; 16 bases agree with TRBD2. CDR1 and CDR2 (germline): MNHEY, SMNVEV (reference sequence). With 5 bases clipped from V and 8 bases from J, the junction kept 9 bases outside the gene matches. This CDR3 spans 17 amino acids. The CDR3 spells CASSPGTSGGVNDEQFF. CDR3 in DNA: TGTGCCAGCAGTCCGGGGACTAGCGGGGGGGTTAATGATGAGCAGTTCTTC.

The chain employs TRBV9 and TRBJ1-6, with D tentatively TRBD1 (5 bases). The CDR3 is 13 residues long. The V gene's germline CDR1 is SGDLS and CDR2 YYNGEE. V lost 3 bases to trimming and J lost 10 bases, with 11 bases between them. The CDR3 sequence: CASSARGGSPLHF. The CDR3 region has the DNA TGTGCCAGCAGCGCCCGTGGGGGGTCACCCCTCCACTTT.

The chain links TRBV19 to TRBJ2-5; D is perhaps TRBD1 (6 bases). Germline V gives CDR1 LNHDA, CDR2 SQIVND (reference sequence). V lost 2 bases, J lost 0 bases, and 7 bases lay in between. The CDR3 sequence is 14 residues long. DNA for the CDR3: TGTGCCAGTAGTATAAGGACAGACCAAGAGACCCAGTACTTC. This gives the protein CASSIRTDQETQYF.

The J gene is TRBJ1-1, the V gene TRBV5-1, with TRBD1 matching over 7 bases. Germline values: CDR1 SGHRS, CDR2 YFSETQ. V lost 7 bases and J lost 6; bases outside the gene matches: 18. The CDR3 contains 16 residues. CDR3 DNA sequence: TGCGCCAGCGCTCATCGGCTCCAGACAGGGACCGCTGAAGCTTTCTTT. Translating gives CASAHRLQTGTAEAFF. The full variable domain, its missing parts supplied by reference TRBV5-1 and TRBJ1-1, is KAGVTQTPRYLIKTRGQQVTLSCSPISGHRSVSWYQQTPGQGLQFLFEYFSETQRNKGNFPGRFSGRQFSNSRSEMNVSTLELGDSALYLCASAHRLQTGTAEAFFGQGTRLTVV.

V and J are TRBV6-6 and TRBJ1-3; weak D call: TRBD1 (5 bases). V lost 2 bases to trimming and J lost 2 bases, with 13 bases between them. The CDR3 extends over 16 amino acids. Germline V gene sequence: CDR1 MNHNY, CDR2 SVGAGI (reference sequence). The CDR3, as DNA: TGTGCCAGCAGTTACGGCAGGGTGGGCACTGGAAACACCATATATTTT. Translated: CASSYGRVGTGNTIYF.

CDR3 sequence (DNA): TGTGCCAGCAGCGTATTACTAGGTCACAATGAGCAGTTCTTC. Translated, it gives CASSVLLGHNEQFF. The chain employs TRBV9 and TRBJ2-1; maybe TRBD2 (5 bases). V was trimmed by 1 base and J by 5 bases, leaving 10 bases between them. In germline, CDR1 is SGDLS, CDR2 YYNGEE. The CDR3 consists of 14 residues.

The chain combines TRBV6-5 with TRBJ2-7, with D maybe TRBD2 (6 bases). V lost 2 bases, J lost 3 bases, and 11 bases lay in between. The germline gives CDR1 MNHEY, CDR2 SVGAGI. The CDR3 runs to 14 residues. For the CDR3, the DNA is TGTGCCAGCAGTTACGGAGGGACCGACTACGAGCAGTACTTC. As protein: CASSYGGTDYEQYF.